Following are 11 T cell receptor beta chains from one sample sequenced in a study of neurological immune-mediated disorders. The time point is: longitudinal time-point 3. Each CDR3 protein is one row after TCRdb ran MiXCR on the 5' RACE reads. The sample shows under 100,000 distinct CDR3 sequences, about 4% of them seen only once. The sequenced sample consisted of PBMCs. Receptors were obtained from a woman aged 60-75 years with multiple sclerosis.

This clonotype was counted at least ten times. This chain links TRBV9 with TRBJ2-1; the match to TRBD1 covers 8 bases. Trimming removed 4 bases from V and 8 bases from J; junction bases left unmatched: 8. This CDR3 comprises 14 residues. Germline CDR1 reads SGDLS; CDR2 reads YYNGEE. CDR3 DNA sequence: TGTGCCAGCAGCCTCTCAGGGGGCGGGGATGAGCAGTTCTTC. Translating gives CASSLSGGGDEQFF. The variable domain in full, completed from reference TRBV9 and TRBJ2-1, reads DSGVTQTPKHLITATGQRVTLRCSPRSGDLSVYWYQQSLDQGLQFLIQYYNGEERAKGNILERFSAQQFPDLHSELNLSSLELGDSALYFCASSLSGGGDEQFFGPGTRLTVL.

For the CDR3, the DNA is TGTGCCACCAGCAGGTACAGCTACGAGCAGTACTTC. This codes for CATSRYSYEQYF. The chain links TRBV15 to TRBJ2-7, with D unclear. The V gene's germline CDR1 is LNHNV and CDR2 YYDKDF (reference sequence). Trimming took off 3 bases at V and 3 bases at J, with 6 bases between the two ends. This CDR3 region has 12 residues.

This clonotype was counted ten times or more. CDR3: CASSHSVVSSGEQFF. CDR3 DNA: TGTGCCAGCAGTCATAGTGTGGTTTCTAGCGGTGAGCAGTTCTTC. The rearrangement joins TRBV7-6 to TRBJ2-1; 7 bases are shared with TRBD2. The CDR3 length is 15 residues. The junction had 14 bases not matched to a gene; V was cut back by 6 bases and J by 9 bases. Germline assignment: CDR1 SGHVS and CDR2 FNYEAQ. The variable domain in full, completed from reference TRBV7-6 and TRBJ2-1, reads GAGVSQSPRYKVTKRGQDVALRCDPISGHVSLYWYRQALGQGPEFLTYFNYEAQQDKSGLPNDRFSAERPEGSISTLTIQRTEQRDSAMYRCASSHSVVSSGEQFFGPGTRLTVL.

The sample holds many counts of this clonotype. This chain links TRBV5-6 with TRBJ2-3, with D perhaps TRBD1 (6 bases). V was shortened by 0 bases and J by 7 bases, with 9 bases between the two germline ends. This CDR3 has 13 residues. CDR1 is SGHDT, CDR2 YYEEEE, per germline. CDR3 in DNA: TGTGCCAGCAGCTTGGGTAGGGGGAATACGCAGTATTTT. Residues: CASSLGRGNTQYF.

This clonotype was counted at least ten times. The chain links TRBV5-1 to TRBJ1-4; D gene uncertain. The ends were cut back, 2 bases at V and 0 bases at J, with 5 bases in the middle. This CDR3 is 14 amino acids long. Germline assignment: CDR1 SGHRS and CDR2 YFSETQ. For the CDR3, the DNA is TGCGCCAGCAGCTTAGCTGCAACTAATGAAAAACTGTTTTTT. Translated, it gives CASSLAATNEKLFF.

Many counts were recorded for this clonotype. V and J are TRBV10-3 and TRBJ2-5, with D perhaps TRBD1 or TRBD2 (5 bases each). CDR3 length: 12 residues. Per germline, CDR1 ENHRY and CDR2 SYGVKD. V was pared by 10 bases and J by 5 bases, with 14 bases between. CDR3 nucleotide sequence: TGTGCCACCAAGGGGAGATCGGAGACCCAGTACTTC. Translating gives CATKGRSETQYF.

This clonotype came up many times. This chain joins TRBV11-2 and TRBJ2-5, with 7 bases lining up with TRBD1. V trimming: 1 base; J trimming: 2 bases; junction bases outside the gene matches: 4. This CDR3 region has 15 residues. CDR1 and CDR2 (germline): SGHAT, FQNNGV. The CDR3 DNA sequence: TGTGCCAGCAGCTTAGCCCCGACAGGGCAAGAGACCCAGTACTTC. Protein product: CASSLAPTGQETQYF.

This clonotype was detected ten times or more. The rearrangement joins TRBV20-1 to TRBJ2-7; no clear D. Per the germline V gene, CDR1 is DFQATT and CDR2 is SNEGSKA (reference sequence). Trimming stripped 0 bases from V and 2 bases from J, with 5 bases between. The CDR3 consists of 12 residues. CDR3: CSARDLPYEQYF. DNA for the CDR3: TGCAGTGCTAGAGATCTGCCCTACGAGCAGTACTTC.

This clonotype showed up just a few times. The chain couples TRBV6-1 to TRBJ1-2, with TRBD1 as a possible D gene (5 bases). Germline CDR1 and CDR2: MNHNS and SASEGT. The CDR3 extends over 14 amino acids. Trimming took off 1 base at V and 0 bases at J, with 6 bases between the two ends. CDR3 region: CASSEGQSNYGYTF. The CDR3 DNA reads TGTGCCAGCAGTGAAGGACAGTCTAACTATGGCTACACCTTC.

This clonotype has a count of ten or more. The chain carries TRBV3-1 and TRBJ1-1; D remains ambiguous. Germline CDR1 reads LGHDT; CDR2 reads YNNKEL (reference sequence). Trimming cost V 4 bases and J 7 bases, with 7 bases left between them. The CDR3 consists of 11 residues. CDR3 in amino acids: CASSRTHEAFF. CDR3 in DNA: TGTGCCAGCAGCCGGACCCATGAAGCTTTCTTT.

This clonotype has ten or more counts. V is TRBV9 and J is TRBJ2-7; 8 bases match TRBD1. The V gene's germline CDR1 is SGDLS and CDR2 YYNGEE. Unmatched junction bases numbered 8, after V lost 3 bases and J lost 3 bases. CDR3 length: 15 residues. The CDR3 loop reads CASSEGQGKFYEQYF. In nucleotides, the CDR3 is TGTGCCAGCAGCGAAGGACAGGGAAAGTTCTACGAGCAGTACTTC. Supplemented by reference TRBV9 and TRBJ2-7, the full variable domain reads DSGVTQTPKHLITATGQRVTLRCSPRSGDLSVYWYQQSLDQGLQFLIQYYNGEERAKGNILERFSAQQFPDLHSELNLSSLELGDSALYFCASSEGQGKFYEQYFGPGTRLTVT.